Presented here are 26 T cell receptor beta chains from one specimen sequenced in a study of T cells in Graves' hyperthyroidism and ophthalmopathy. It was RNA transcripts that yielded the amplified TCR beta CDR3 regions. The HTBI primer set was used in a first-round RT-PCR of the TCR CDR3. TCRdb analysed the multiplex PCR reads with MiXCR anew, one entry per CDR3 protein. The sample holds 95,000 to 110,000 distinct CDR3 sequences, about 45% seen once. The sequencing sample was made of blood. The origin of the receptors is a man aged 35 to 55 with Graves' hyperthyroidism.

A single count supports this clonotype. One end of the junction fails to match germline, which may point to a read error. The chain employs TRBV7-9 and TRBJ2-5, with 7 bases lining up with TRBD2. CDR3 size: 13 residues. Germline CDR1 is SEHNR and CDR2 is FQNEAQ (reference sequence). The CDR3: CASSLAGGETRNF. The CDR3 nucleotides are TGTGCCAGCAGCTTAGCGGGAGGGGAGACCCGGAACTTC.

This clonotype has at least ten counts. The chain uses TRBV7-9 and TRBJ1-4; D remains unclear. The CDR3 totals 16 residues. Germline V gene sequence: CDR1 SEHNR, CDR2 FQNEAQ (reference sequence). The germline V and J ends were trimmed by 5 bases and 8 bases, with 21 bases remaining between them. The CDR3 is CASSATKDRSGEKLFF. The CDR3 DNA follows: TGTGCCAGCAGCGCAACTAAAGACCGGTCTGGGGAAAAACTGTTTTTT.

The chain combines TRBV2 with TRBJ2-1; TRBD2 matches 11 bases. This CDR3 has 16 residues. Unmatched junction bases numbered 6, after V lost 6 bases and J lost 2 bases. The germline V gene has CDR1 SNHLY and CDR2 FYNNEI. The CDR3 sequence is CASRGRLAGTYNEQFF. CDR3 bases: TGTGCCAGCAGGGGAAGACTAGCGGGAACCTACAATGAGCAGTTCTTC.

This clonotype was seen many times. The chain carries TRBV2 and TRBJ2-3; D may match TRBD1 or TRBD2 (6 bases each). The germline V and J ends were trimmed by 2 bases and 4 bases, with 16 bases remaining between them. This CDR3 is built from 16 residues. Germline V gives CDR1 SNHLY, CDR2 FYNNEI. CDR3 amino acids: CASSEPGASLADTQYF. CDR3 DNA sequence: TGTGCCAGCAGTGAACCGGGGGCTAGCCTCGCAGATACGCAGTATTTT.

The sample holds a few counts of this clonotype. This chain connects TRBV6-1 to TRBJ2-1; the D gene is possibly TRBD2 (5 bases). V lost 6 bases and J 0 bases, leaving 15 bases between the germline ends. There are 16 residues in the CDR3. Per the germline V gene, CDR1 is MNHNS and CDR2 is SASEGT. The CDR3 protein is CASRGGSESSYNEQFF. The DNA for the CDR3 is TGTGCCAGCAGGGGCGGGTCGGAAAGCTCCTACAATGAGCAGTTCTTC.

The chain couples TRBV2 to TRBJ2-7; either TRBD1 or TRBD2 may fit D (5 bases each). Per germline, CDR1 SNHLY and CDR2 FYNNEI. V was shortened by 4 bases and J by 0 bases, with 10 bases between the two germline ends. The CDR3 totals 14 residues. CDR3 protein: CASSALGDSYEQYF. CDR3 DNA: TGTGCCAGCAGTGCTTTGGGGGACTCCTACGAGCAGTACTTC.

On this clonotype: This may stem from a read error, because a much larger clone lies one nucleotide away. The chain has TRBV20-1 and TRBJ2-5; D may be TRBD2 (6 bases). CDR3 length: 12 amino acids. The V gene lost 6 bases and the J gene lost 3 bases, with 11 bases spanning the gap. CDR1 is DFQATT and CDR2 is SNEGSKA in the germline V gene (reference sequence). The CDR3 DNA reads TGCAGTGCCCCCGGGAGCGAAGAGACCCAGTACTTC. It translates to CSAPGSEETQYF.

V usage is TRBV30 and J usage is TRBJ1-1; D is undetermined. This CDR3 contains 14 residues. With 2 bases removed from V and 1 base from J, the gap between germline ends came to 11 bases. Per germline, CDR1 GTSNPN and CDR2 SVGIG (reference sequence). CDR3 region: CAWSKEVENTEAFF. For the CDR3, the DNA is TGTGCCTGGAGTAAAGAGGTAGAGAACACTGAAGCTTTCTTT.

Ten or more counts support this clonotype. The chain employs TRBV19 and TRBJ2-7; D might be TRBD1 or TRBD2, each matching 6 bases. The V gene's germline CDR1 is LNHDA and CDR2 SQIVND (reference sequence). V lost 3 bases and J 4 bases, leaving 10 bases between the germline ends. CDR3 length: 13 amino acids. In DNA form, the CDR3 reads TGTGCCAGTAGTATCGGGGGCCGTTACGAGCAGTACTTC. Translation: CASSIGGRYEQYF.

This clonotype was seen at least ten times. Written as DNA, the CDR3 is TGTGCCAGCAGTGAAAAGGGCGGGAGGGCGGAGACCCAGTACTTC. Translated: CASSEKGGRAETQYF. The rearrangement links TRBV6-1 to TRBJ2-5; 9 bases align to TRBD2. CDR1 is MNHNS, CDR2 SASEGT, per germline. Germline trimming cut 2 bases from V and 5 bases from J; bases unmatched to any gene: 6. CDR3 size: 15 residues.

CDR3 nucleotides: TGCAGCGTTGACGGCGGGAGCGGAGATACGCAGTATTTT. This translates into CSVDGGSGDTQYF. This chain connects TRBV29-1 to TRBJ2-3; 7 nucleotides match TRBD2. Germline V gene data show CDR1 as SQVTM and CDR2 as ANQGSEA. This CDR3 region has 13 residues. V dropped 3 bases and J dropped 5; count of bases not matched to a gene: 5.

The chain uses TRBV19 and TRBJ2-7; D might be TRBD1 (5 bases). Germline V gene lookup returns CDR1 LNHDA and CDR2 SQIVND (reference sequence). The germline V and J ends were trimmed by 5 bases and 5 bases, with 16 bases remaining between them. The CDR3 contains 14 residues. The CDR3 DNA sequence: TGTGCCAGTAGTTTTCAGGGTATCATGAACGAGCAGTACTTC. Residues: CASSFQGIMNEQYF. The complete variable domain, with remaining parts taken from reference TRBV19 and TRBJ2-7, reads DGGITQSPKYLFRKEGQNVTLSCEQNLNHDAMYWYRQDPGQGLRLIYYSQIVNDFQKGDIAEGYSVSREKKESFPLTVTSAQKNPTAFYLCASSFQGIMNEQYFGPGTRLTVT.

This clonotype was picked up many times. V usage is TRBV2 and J usage is TRBJ2-1, with D unresolved. Germline values: CDR1 SNHLY, CDR2 FYNNEI. The CDR3 has 13 amino acids. V lost 5 bases and J 4 bases, leaving 9 bases between the germline ends. The CDR3 DNA reads as TGTGCCAGCAGTCTGACCGAATACAATGAGCAGTTCTTC. Translating gives CASSLTEYNEQFF.

J is TRBJ2-7 and V is TRBV19; TRBD1 is a possible D gene (6 bases). This CDR3 has 13 residues. Germline V lookup: CDR1 LNHDA, CDR2 SQIVND (reference sequence). The germline V and J ends were trimmed by 10 bases and 2 bases, with 15 bases remaining between them. The CDR3 DNA reads TGTGCCAACTCTGAGGACAGCCCCTACGAGCAGTACTTC. Translating it yields CANSEDSPYEQYF.

This clonotype showed up many times. The chain combines TRBV27 with TRBJ2-7, with a tentative D call TRBD1 (5 bases). Trimming left V 3 bases short and J 6 bases short, with 12 bases between. The CDR3 is made up of 13 amino acids. From germline, CDR1 is MNHEY and CDR2 SMNVEV (reference sequence). DNA for the CDR3: TGTGCCAGCAGTTTTGCCAGGGTCAGCGAGCAGTACTTC. Protein sequence: CASSFARVSEQYF.

This clonotype occurred many times. V usage is TRBV20-1 and J usage is TRBJ1-1; 8 bases line up with TRBD1. With V trimmed by 3 bases and J by 0 bases, 9 bases remained unmatched. The germline V gene has CDR1 DFQATT and CDR2 SNEGSKA (reference sequence). This CDR3 region has 16 residues. The CDR3 nucleotides are TGCAGTGCTAGGTTAGCGGGACAGGATATGAACACTGAAGCTTTCTTT. Its translation: CSARLAGQDMNTEAFF.

This chain connects TRBV29-1 to TRBJ1-5; possible D gene TRBD1, 5 bases. Trimming left V 6 bases short and J 4 bases short, with 16 bases between. There are 14 residues in the CDR3. Germline lookup yields CDR1 SQVTM and CDR2 ANQGSEA. The CDR3 coding sequence is TGCAGCGTATCCGGGACGGGGTGGAATCAGCCCCAGCATTTT. Translation gives CSVSGTGWNQPQHF. Combining the CDR3 with reference TRBV29-1 and TRBJ1-5 gives the whole variable domain SAVISQKPSRDICQRGTSLTIQCQVDSQVTMMFWYRQQPGQSLTLIATANQGSEATYESGFVIDKFPISRPNLTFSTLTVSNMSPEDSSIYLCSVSGTGWNQPQHFGDGTRLSIL.

This clonotype was detected ten times or more. The J gene is TRBJ1-4, the V gene TRBV20-1, with D tentatively TRBD1 (5 bases). Germline loops: CDR1 DFQATT, CDR2 SNEGSKA (reference sequence). This CDR3 has 16 amino acids. V lost 0 bases, J lost 7 bases, and 18 bases lay in between. CDR3 in amino acids: CSARDSRDPAGEKLFF. The CDR3 nucleotides read TGCAGTGCTAGAGATTCTAGGGACCCCGCCGGTGAAAAACTGTTTTTT.

CDR3 coding DNA: TGTGCCAGTAATTTCGGCAGGGGTGACTATGGCTACACCTTC. Translating gives CASNFGRGDYGYTF. The chain uses TRBV19 and TRBJ1-2, with D tentatively TRBD1 (6 bases). Trimming pared 7 bases from V and 3 bases from J, leaving 15 bases between. The CDR3 totals 14 residues. Germline assignment: CDR1 LNHDA and CDR2 SQIVND (reference sequence). Based on the CDR3 plus reference TRBV19 and TRBJ1-2, the full variable domain is DGGITQSPKYLFRKEGQNVTLSCEQNLNHDAMYWYRQDPGQGLRLIYYSQIVNDFQKGDIAEGYSVSREKKESFPLTVTSAQKNPTAFYLCASNFGRGDYGYTFGSGTRLTVV.

This clonotype was seen repeatedly, ten times or more. J is TRBJ1-2 and V is TRBV6-5; 9 positions match TRBD1. CDR1 and CDR2 from the germline V gene are MNHEY and SVGAGI. With V trimmed by 2 bases and J by 8 bases, 6 bases remained unmatched. The CDR3 totals 14 residues. In nucleotides, the CDR3 is TGTGCCAGCAGTTACACACAGGGGGCCAGGGGCTACACCTTC. It codes for CASSYTQGARGYTF.

Comment on this clonotype: The limits of the CDR3 on the DNA are not certain, so only TCRdb's listed CDR3 is given. J is TRBJ1-1 and V is TRBV7-3. The CDR3 totals 13 residues, both ends included. Germline CDR1 is SGHTA and CDR2 is FQGTGA. The CDR3 loop reads CAGSPTFAVGAFF.

This clonotype has at least ten counts. The chain joins TRBV7-8 to TRBJ1-3, with a possible D match to TRBD1 (5 bases). This CDR3 comprises 16 residues. CDR1 is SGHVS and CDR2 is FQNEAQ in the germline V gene. Deletions cut 8 bases from V and 0 bases from J, with 17 bases between. The CDR3 DNA follows: TGTGCCAGCGGACGAGGGGCCAGCGCCTCTGGAAACACCATATATTTT. This gives the protein CASGRGASASGNTIYF.

In its sample, this clonotype was seen many times. The chain carries TRBV25-1 and TRBJ1-1, with 8 bases lining up with TRBD1. The trim removed 2 bases at V and 3 bases at J, leaving 5 bases unmatched. The CDR3 runs 15 residues. CDR1 is MGHDK and CDR2 is SYGVNS in the germline V gene. In DNA form, the CDR3 reads TGTGCCAGCAGTGAAACAGGGGGTTTGCACACTGAAGCTTTCTTT. It specifies CASSETGGLHTEAFF.

This clonotype was seen more than once but under ten times. V is TRBV6-7 and J is TRBJ2-5; D assignment may be TRBD1 or TRBD2 (5 bases each). TRBV6-7 is an ORF, with its function uncertain. Trimming took off 7 bases at V and 5 bases at J, with 17 bases between the two ends. CDR3 length: 14 residues. The CDR3 region is CASTTDGAMETQYF. Here the CDR3 DNA reads TGTGCCAGCACCACCGACGGGGCGATGGAGACCCAGTACTTC.

This chain connects TRBV10-3 to TRBJ1-1, with TRBD1 matching over 7 bases. V gave up 11 bases and J gave up 3 bases; unmatched junction bases: 9. The CDR3 loop spans 13 amino acids. Germline V CDR1 and CDR2: ENHRY, SYGVKD. CDR3: CAEVGGAYTEAFF. The CDR3 DNA follows: TGTGCCGAGGTAGGGGGCGCGTACACTGAAGCTTTCTTT.

This clonotype was detected many times. The V call is TRBV7-9, the J call TRBJ1-2, with TRBD1 matching 8 bases. Trimming took 5 bases from V and 7 from J; bases not matched to a gene: 12. Germline V gives CDR1 SEHNR, CDR2 FQNEAQ (reference sequence). The length of the CDR3 is 15 residues. The CDR3 DNA reads TGTGCCAGCAGCAACAGAGACAGGGGTAGATCTGGCTACACCTTC. Translation gives CASSNRDRGRSGYTF.